Following are 20 T cell receptor beta chains from one sample sequenced in a study of long-term antiretroviral therapy in people with HIV. An immunoSEQ assay, version v3.0, was performed at survey level. Produced via immunoSEQ multiplex PCR; TCRdb's table is partial and in-frame only. Among about 15,000 clones listed, around 85% were seen once. Specimen: unsorted PBMCs, collected just before starting antiretroviral therapy. These receptors were taken from a man aged 35-49 years with HIV.

The table lists this clone with a few counts. The chain couples TRBV7-3 to TRBJ2-3; a possible D gene is TRBD2 (6 bases). Trimming pared 5 bases from V and 8 bases from J, leaving 23 bases between. From germline, CDR1 is SGHTA and CDR2 FQGTGA. The CDR3 totals 16 residues. The chain's CDR3 is CASSLLSRDLGSTQYF. The CDR3 region has the DNA TGTGCCAGCAGCCTTCTGTCGCGGGATCTTGGTAGTACGCAGTATTTT.

This clone was observed once. The chain has TRBV29-1 and TRBJ2-5, with D hard to call. Trimming cost V 2 bases and J 2 bases, with 6 bases left between them. Germline CDR1 reads SQVTM; CDR2 reads ANQGSEA. The CDR3 has 12 amino acids. The CDR3 is CSVEWLQETQYF. CDR3 in DNA: TGCAGCGTTGAATGGCTGCAAGAGACCCAGTACTTC.

This clone came up a few times. This chain uses TRBV27 with TRBJ1-6; the D is unclear. The CDR3 contains 15 residues. V lost 6 bases to trimming and J lost 2 bases, with 11 bases between them. The germline gives CDR1 MNHEY, CDR2 SMNVEV (reference sequence). The DNA of the CDR3 is TGTGCCAGCAGCATAACCACTCCCTATAATTCACCCCTCCACTTT. Encoded protein: CASSITTPYNSPLHF.

This sequence joins TRBV5-1 and TRBJ2-1, with D perhaps assigned TRBD1 or TRBD2 (6 bases each). Trimming took off 3 bases at V and 8 bases at J, with 15 bases between the two ends. CDR1 is SGHRS, CDR2 YFSETQ, per germline. The CDR3 length is 14 residues. DNA for the CDR3: TGCGCCAGCAGCTGGGACAATCCGGGGGATGAGCAGTTCTTC. It yields the protein CASSWDNPGDEQFF.

The V and J genes are TRBV5-4 and TRBJ1-1; weak D call: TRBD1 (6 bases). Germline V CDR1 and CDR2: SGHNT, YYREEE (reference sequence). With 1 base removed from V and 4 bases from J, the gap between germline ends came to 8 bases. This CDR3 is built from 13 residues. The CDR3 protein is CASSLRGGTEAFF. DNA of the CDR3: TGTGCCAGCAGCTTGAGAGGGGGCACTGAAGCTTTCTTT.

The chain employs TRBV9 and TRBJ1-2; D is unresolved. CDR1 SGDLS and CDR2 YYNGEE come from the germline V gene. V was pared by 3 bases and J by 4 bases, with 22 bases between. There are 17 residues in the CDR3. The CDR3 spells CASSDNPEGASSYGYTF. The CDR3 nucleotides are TGTGCCAGCAGCGACAACCCCGAGGGTGCGAGTTCCTATGGCTACACCTTC.

The chain is built from TRBV30 and TRBJ1-3; the D gene is possibly TRBD1 (6 bases). V was clipped by 2 bases and J by 2 bases, with 7 bases between them. The germline V gene encodes CDR1 GTSNPN and CDR2 SVGIG (reference sequence). This CDR3 region has 13 residues. CDR3 coding DNA: TGTGCCTGGAGTAGGGGGACTGGAAACACCATATATTTT. This sequence encodes CAWSRGTGNTIYF.

The chain employs TRBV29-1 and TRBJ2-1; D could derive from TRBD1 or TRBD2 (7 bases each). Looked up from germline, CDR1 is SQVTM and CDR2 is ANQGSEA. This CDR3 has 14 residues. Trimming shortened V by 6 bases and J by 0 bases, and 12 bases separated the two germline ends. The chain's CDR3 is CSVAGGDSYNEQFF. CDR3 sequence (DNA): TGCAGCGTCGCAGGGGGGGACTCCTACAATGAGCAGTTCTTC.

The V gene is TRBV5-4, the J gene TRBJ2-5; 16 nucleotides line up with TRBD2. The CDR3 runs 18 residues. Germline V lookup: CDR1 SGHNT, CDR2 YYREEE (reference sequence). The J segment lost 5 bases and the V segment lost 7 bases, leaving 14 bases of the junction unmatched. CDR3 region: CASHAGAGLAGGQETQYF. CDR3 DNA sequence: TGTGCCAGCCATGCTGGTGCGGGACTAGCGGGAGGGCAGGAGACCCAGTACTTC.

The rearrangement links TRBV11-2 to TRBJ2-7; D unresolved. Trimming left V 1 base short and J 3 bases short, with 7 bases between. Germline CDR1 SGHAT, CDR2 FQNNGV. The CDR3 runs to 13 residues. In DNA, the CDR3 is TGTGCCAGCAGCTTAGTTGTAGTCTACGAGCAGTACTTC. Amino acid sequence: CASSLVVVYEQYF.

The chain carries TRBV7-9 and TRBJ1-3; D uncertain. V lost 1 base, J lost 0 bases, and 4 bases lay in between. This CDR3 comprises 14 residues. CDR1 is SEHNR, CDR2 FQNEAQ, per germline (reference sequence). The DNA for the CDR3 is TGTGCCAGCAGCTTAGACACCTCTGGAAACACCATATATTTT. It encodes CASSLDTSGNTIYF.

The chain links TRBV5-1 to TRBJ1-1; maybe TRBD1 (5 bases). The germline V and J ends were trimmed by 2 bases and 0 bases, with 14 bases remaining between them. Germline CDR1 SGHRS, CDR2 YFSETQ. This CDR3 region has 16 residues. CDR3 sequence reads: CASSFKGQGLNTEAFF. The CDR3 DNA reads as TGCGCCAGCAGCTTTAAGGGGCAGGGACTGAACACTGAAGCTTTCTTT.

The CDR3 sequence is CASSQVDLGLVGEKLFF. The CDR3 bases are TGCGCCAGCAGCCAGGTGGACCTGGGGCTGGTGGGTGAAAAACTGTTTTTT. This chain joins TRBV4-1 and TRBJ1-4; a weak D match, TRBD1 (5 bases). Trimming cost V 3 bases and J 7 bases, with 21 bases left between them. Germline V gives CDR1 MGHRA, CDR2 YSYEKL. This CDR3 contains 17 residues.

The V call is TRBV5-4, the J call TRBJ1-1; 8 bases line up with TRBD1. The length of the CDR3 is 12 residues. V dropped 2 bases and J dropped 7; count of bases not matched to a gene: 1. Germline V lookup: CDR1 SGHNT, CDR2 YYREEE (reference sequence). CDR3 loop: CASSFGTGEAFF. CDR3 coding DNA: TGTGCCAGCAGCTTTGGGACAGGTGAAGCTTTCTTT.

This clone was found once. This rearrangement joins TRBV10-3 to TRBJ1-1; a weak D match, TRBD1 (6 bases). Trimming shortened V by 2 bases and J by 7 bases, and 8 bases separated the two germline ends. CDR3 size: 12 residues. Per the germline V gene, CDR1 is ENHRY and CDR2 is SYGVKD. CDR3 residues: CAISEGQLEAFF. The CDR3 DNA follows: TGTGCCATCAGTGAGGGACAGCTTGAAGCTTTCTTT.

The gene calls are TRBV2 and TRBJ1-5; 11 nucleotides agree with TRBD1. Germline loops: CDR1 SNHLY, CDR2 FYNNEI. The CDR3 spans 16 residues. The V segment lost 7 bases and the J segment 7 bases; nucleotides outside the gene matches: 12. CDR3 region: CASIKGTGGMGQPQHF. The CDR3 DNA follows: TGTGCCAGCATAAAGGGGACAGGGGGTATGGGGCAGCCCCAGCATTTT.

The rearrangement links TRBV6-6 to TRBJ1-5, with D perhaps TRBD1 (5 bases). V dropped 0 bases and J dropped 5 bases, with 11 bases sitting between them. The germline gives CDR1 MNHNY, CDR2 SVGAGI (reference sequence). The CDR3 is 15 residues long. CDR3 sequence reads: CASSYSRDGYQPQHF. CDR3 nucleotides: TGTGCCAGCAGTTACTCGAGGGACGGATATCAGCCCCAGCATTTT.

In its sample, this clone was seen a few times. The chain has TRBV27 and TRBJ2-7; D gene ambiguous. The CDR3 spans 14 residues. Trimming shortened V by 3 bases and J by 3 bases, and 12 bases separated the two germline ends. Germline CDR1 is MNHEY and CDR2 is SMNVEV (reference sequence). CDR3 bases: TGTGCCAGCAGTTTGGGGTTTGGTGGCTACGAGCAGTACTTC. This codes for CASSLGFGGYEQYF.

The genes are TRBV7-7 and TRBJ2-2; D call uncertain. Trimming pared 3 bases from V and 1 base from J, leaving 6 bases between. Germline loops: CDR1 SSHAT, CDR2 FNYEAQ (reference sequence). The CDR3 has 14 residues. The CDR3 nucleotides read TGTGCCAGCAGCTTTTCACGGAACACCGGGGAGCTGTTTTTT. This sequence encodes CASSFSRNTGELFF.

The chain uses TRBV2 and TRBJ2-7; tentative D call: TRBD2 (7 bases). This CDR3 is built from 15 residues. Per the germline V gene, CDR1 is SNHLY and CDR2 is FYNNEI. V lost 1 base, J lost 4 bases, and 14 bases lay in between. The CDR3 DNA sequence: TGTGCCAGCAGTGAAGTAGGGGGGAGGGAGTACGAGCAGTACTTC. It specifies CASSEVGGREYEQYF. Variable domain in full (rest from reference TRBV2 and TRBJ2-7): EPEVTQTPSHQVTQMGQEVILRCVPISNHLYFYWYRQILGQKVEFLVSFYNNEISEKSEIFDDQFSVERPDGSNFTLKIRSTKLEDSAMYFCASSEVGGREYEQYFGPGTRLTVT.